Below, 30 T cell receptor beta chains from the same sample are listed, as sequenced in a study of T cell repertoires in cytomegalovirus infection. TCRdb fed the reads into MiXCR, producing one record per CDR3 protein. In the table there are almost 300,000 distinct CDR3 sequences, 9.6% of which are singletons. The sequenced sample was PBMCs. These receptors originate from a human donor in good health (CMV status not recorded). Some clones in this sample may be carry-over from other donors' samples.

This clonotype showed up many times. The chain employs TRBV7-9 and TRBJ2-5; no reliable D call. Germline-derived CDR1 and CDR2 are SEHNR and FQNEAQ (reference sequence). The length of the CDR3 is 11 residues. V lost 2 bases and J 7 bases, leaving 5 bases between the germline ends. As DNA, the CDR3 is TGTGCCAGCAGCTTATTATCGACCCAGTACTTC. Residues: CASSLLSTQYF.

This clonotype was seen a handful of times. This rearrangement joins TRBV10-3 to TRBJ2-2; 10 nucleotides align to TRBD1. The V gene's germline CDR1 is ENHRY and CDR2 SYGVKD. This CDR3 is 15 amino acids long. J gave up 4 bases and V 5 bases, and 4 bases lay outside the gene matches. CDR3: CAISRQGAPTGELFF. DNA of the CDR3: TGTGCCATCAGTAGACAGGGGGCGCCCACCGGGGAGCTGTTTTTT.

This clonotype was recorded at least ten times. The gene calls are TRBV2 and TRBJ2-2; maybe TRBD2 (6 bases). The V gene's germline CDR1 is SNHLY and CDR2 FYNNEI. The CDR3 covers 15 residues. Trimming shortened V by 8 bases and J by 6 bases, and 19 bases separated the two germline ends. CDR3 in amino acids: CASGEAGIYAGELFF. DNA of the CDR3: TGTGCCAGCGGGGAGGCAGGGATATACGCCGGGGAGCTGTTTTTT.

The chain couples TRBV20-1 to TRBJ2-5; the D is unclear. V was clipped by 6 bases and J by 0 bases, with 8 bases between them. The germline CDR1 and CDR2 sequences are DFQATT and SNEGSKA (reference sequence). The CDR3 length is 12 residues. This CDR3 is CSATRHQETQYF. Written as DNA, the CDR3 is TGCAGTGCCACAAGGCACCAAGAGACCCAGTACTTC.

This clonotype was counted at least ten times. The rearrangement links TRBV2 to TRBJ2-4; D ambiguous. From germline, CDR1 is SNHLY and CDR2 FYNNEI. V lost 7 bases and J lost 0, with 10 bases in between. The CDR3 is 14 residues long. CDR3 loop: CASKARVAKNIQYF. DNA of the CDR3: TGTGCCAGCAAGGCCAGAGTAGCCAAAAACATTCAGTACTTC.

The sample holds many counts of this clonotype. The chain combines TRBV5-8 with TRBJ2-4; TRBD1 agrees at 9 bases. Germline CDR1 SGHTS, CDR2 YDEGEE. The CDR3 sequence is 14 residues long. The trim removed 0 bases at V and 5 bases at J, leaving 0 bases unmatched. The CDR3 sequence is CASSLDRGQNIQYF. Written as DNA, the CDR3 is TGTGCCAGCAGCTTGGACAGGGGGCAAAACATTCAGTACTTC. Full variable domain (outside the CDR3, taken from reference TRBV5-8 and TRBJ2-4): EAGVTQSPTHLIKTRGQQATLRCSPISGHTSVYWYQQALGLGLQFLLWYDEGEERNRGNFPPRFSGRQFPNYSSELNVNALELEDSALYLCASSLDRGQNIQYFGAGTRLSVL.

In its sample, this clonotype was seen many times. This sequence joins TRBV5-6 and TRBJ1-6, with TRBD1 matching 7 bases. Germline V lookup: CDR1 SGHDT, CDR2 YYEEEE. The V segment lost 4 bases and the J segment 8 bases; nucleotides outside the gene matches: 9. CDR3 length: 15 residues. The DNA for the CDR3 is TGTGCCAGCAGCGCCACAGGGGATCGCGATTCACCCCTCCACTTT. Residues: CASSATGDRDSPLHF.

This clonotype occurred many times. The chain combines TRBV28 with TRBJ1-5, with TRBD1 as a possible D gene (6 bases). V shed 1 base and J shed 6 bases, with 16 bases lying between them. The CDR3 sequence is 16 residues long. Germline V CDR1 and CDR2: MDHEN, SYDVKM. The CDR3 DNA reads TGTGCCAGCAGTTTATCGGGGGGCGTCGGCGTTCAGCCCCAGCATTTT. This gives the protein CASSLSGGVGVQPQHF.

This clonotype was detected ten times or more. The V gene is TRBV19, the J gene TRBJ2-3, with 13 bases matching TRBD2. The CDR3 has 16 residues. Germline V lookup: CDR1 LNHDA, CDR2 SQIVND (reference sequence). V gave up 4 bases and J gave up 4 bases; unmatched junction bases: 5. In DNA form, the CDR3 reads TGTGCCAGTAGTACGGGACTAGCGGGGAGGTCAGATACGCAGTATTTT. This codes for CASSTGLAGRSDTQYF.

There are many counts of this clonotype. The chain carries TRBV7-2 and TRBJ1-2, with a weak D call TRBD1 (6 bases). CDR3 length: 17 amino acids. The ends were cut back, 2 bases at V and 4 bases at J, with 20 bases in the middle. Germline CDR1 and CDR2: SGHTA and FQGNSA. CDR3 DNA: TGTGCCAGCAGCTTAAGCGCTGGGGGGGCGCTAGGCTATGGCTACACCTTC. Its protein product is CASSLSAGGALGYGYTF. Full variable domain (missing parts from reference TRBV7-2 and TRBJ1-2): GAGVSQSPSNKVTEKGKDVELRCDPISGHTALYWYRQSLGQGLEFLIYFQGNSAPDKSGLPSDRFSAERTGGSVSTLTIQRTQQEDSAVYLCASSLSAGGALGYGYTFGSGTRLTVV.

This clonotype was recorded a few times. V and J are TRBV5-1 and TRBJ2-1, with TRBD1 identical over 10 bases. V lost 5 bases and J lost 3; bases outside the gene matches: 5. This CDR3 has 15 amino acids. From germline, CDR1 is SGHRS and CDR2 YFSETQ. This CDR3 is CASSLGQGDYNEQFF. CDR3 sequence (DNA): TGCGCCAGCAGTTTAGGACAGGGGGACTACAATGAGCAGTTCTTC.

This clonotype appeared many times. The chain carries TRBV29-1 and TRBJ1-2; the D is unclear. V was trimmed by 6 bases and J by 4 bases, leaving 9 bases between them. The CDR3 extends over 11 amino acids. The germline CDR1 and CDR2 sequences are SQVTM and ANQGSEA. CDR3 in amino acids: CSVYSSYGYTF. In DNA form, the CDR3 reads TGCAGCGTCTATAGTTCCTATGGCTACACCTTC.

The sample holds many counts of this clonotype. The chain carries TRBV7-3 and TRBJ2-1, with TRBD2 matching 7 bases. Germline-derived CDR1 and CDR2 are SGHTA and FQGTGA. Trimming at V came to 4 bases and at J to 9 bases, leaving 18 bases not matched to a gene. The CDR3 is 17 amino acids. The CDR3 loop reads CASSSTTSSGVVIEQFF. The CDR3 nucleotides read TGTGCCAGCAGCTCAACGACTAGCTCGGGGGTGGTTATTGAGCAGTTCTTC.

The chain joins TRBV29-1 to TRBJ1-3; D not resolved. The CDR3 length is 14 residues. The V and J ends lost 6 bases and 0 bases respectively, with 12 bases between them. Per the germline V gene, CDR1 is SQVTM and CDR2 is ANQGSEA. The chain's CDR3 is CSVLLGSSGNTIYF. The CDR3 nucleotides are TGCAGCGTCCTCCTGGGGTCCTCTGGAAACACCATATATTTT.

The V gene is TRBV20-1, the J gene TRBJ1-4; D call uncertain. V lost 3 bases and J 2 bases, leaving 7 bases between the germline ends. This CDR3 spans 13 amino acids. Germline CDR1 and CDR2: DFQATT and SNEGSKA (reference sequence). CDR3 loop: CSARGSTNEKLFF. In DNA form, the CDR3 reads TGCAGTGCTAGGGGGTCCACTAATGAAAAACTGTTTTTT.

This clonotype was observed many times. The V call is TRBV6-6, the J call TRBJ2-2, with 8 positions matching TRBD1. CDR3 length equals 14 residues. The J segment lost 7 bases and the V segment lost 5 bases, leaving 6 bases of the junction unmatched. The germline V gene has CDR1 MNHNY and CDR2 SVGAGI (reference sequence). The CDR3, as DNA: TGTGCCAGCAGTCGTGACAGGGGCCGCGGGGAGCTGTTTTTT. Translating it yields CASSRDRGRGELFF.

The table lists this clonotype with a few counts. The chain employs TRBV12-5 and TRBJ2-7, with D possibly matching TRBD2 (5 bases). Trimming shortened V by 4 bases and J by 3 bases, and 13 bases separated the two germline ends. The CDR3 is 14 residues long. Germline-derived CDR1 and CDR2 are LGHNT and FRNRAP. CDR3 region: CASGYPSGDYEQYF. CDR3 nucleotides: TGTGCTAGTGGTTACCCCTCCGGGGACTACGAGCAGTACTTC.

The table lists this clonotype with a few counts. This chain joins TRBV25-1 and TRBJ2-2; 10 bases line up with TRBD2. The CDR3 consists of 18 residues. The V segment lost 1 base and the J segment 4 bases; nucleotides outside the gene matches: 9. Germline lookup yields CDR1 MGHDK and CDR2 SYGVNS. CDR3 coding DNA: TGTGCCAGCAGTGAATTCCAAAGCGGGGGGGTAGGCACCGGGGAGCTGTTTTTT. Amino acids: CASSEFQSGGVGTGELFF.

This clonotype was picked up one time. The chain couples TRBV20-1 to TRBJ2-3; 10 nucleotides align to TRBD2. The germline V gene encodes CDR1 DFQATT and CDR2 SNEGSKA (reference sequence). CDR3 size: 15 residues. The J segment lost 4 bases and the V segment lost 6 bases, leaving 10 bases of the junction unmatched. CDR3 amino acids: CSAPRASGGADTQYF. CDR3 bases: TGCAGTGCCCCCCGGGCCAGCGGGGGGGCAGATACGCAGTATTTT.

The CDR3 spells CASSPPGQGRNEQFF. The CDR3 bases are TGTGCCAGCTCACCTCCGGGACAGGGGCGAAATGAGCAGTTCTTC. J is TRBJ2-1 and V is TRBV18; TRBD1 agrees at 10 bases. This CDR3 spans 15 amino acids. J was trimmed by 7 bases and V by 3 bases; bases with no gene match: 6. Looked up from germline, CDR1 is KGHSH and CDR2 is LQKENI.

The chain combines TRBV5-8 with TRBJ1-1; D is unclear. The V end lost 7 bases, the J end lost 0 bases, and 13 bases lay between the germline ends. This CDR3 spans 14 amino acids. Looked up from germline, CDR1 is SGHTS and CDR2 is YDEGEE. CDR3 amino acids: CASRTGPVNTEAFF. The DNA of the CDR3 is TGTGCCAGCCGGACCGGGCCTGTGAACACTGAAGCTTTCTTT.

This clonotype was seen ten or more times. The V and J genes are TRBV6-5 and TRBJ1-1, with no clear D. The CDR3 loop spans 17 amino acids. Germline loops: CDR1 MNHEY, CDR2 SVGAGI. Trimming cost V 5 bases and J 0 bases, with 19 bases left between them. The CDR3 loop reads CASSTDGPLSMNTEAFF. CDR3 nucleotide sequence: TGTGCCAGCAGTACGGACGGACCCCTTAGCATGAACACTGAAGCTTTCTTT.

This clonotype was seen repeatedly, ten times or more. The chain uses TRBV6-6 and TRBJ2-5; D remains unclear. The CDR3 covers 15 residues. CDR1 and CDR2 from the germline V gene are MNHNY and SVGAGI (reference sequence). V lost 2 bases to trimming and J lost 4 bases, with 14 bases between them. The CDR3: CASSYPQRQGETQYF. Written as DNA, the CDR3 is TGTGCCAGCAGTTACCCACAAAGGCAAGGAGAGACCCAGTACTTC.

This clonotype was detected ten times or more. The CDR3 coding sequence is TGTGCCAGCAGTTCGAATCCCGGGGTGGGAGGGCAGCCCCAGCATTTT. Translated: CASSSNPGVGGQPQHF. V usage is TRBV12-3 or TRBV12-4 and J usage is TRBJ1-5; D not resolved. The CDR3 length is 16 residues. Trimming removed 4 bases from V and 7 bases from J, with 20 bases in between.

This clonotype appeared many times. The V gene is TRBV12-3 or TRBV12-4, the J gene TRBJ1-1; D not certain. The CDR3 runs to 12 residues. Trimming left V 3 bases short and J 6 bases short, with 8 bases between. CDR3 sequence reads: CASSFTGSEAFF. DNA for the CDR3: TGTGCCAGCAGTTTTACGGGATCTGAAGCTTTCTTT.

In this sample, this clonotype turned up many times. The chain joins TRBV4-1 to TRBJ1-1; D call uncertain. The CDR3 covers 14 residues. Per germline, CDR1 MGHRA and CDR2 YSYEKL. Trimming removed 0 bases from V and 1 base from J, with 6 bases in between. As DNA, the CDR3 is TGCGCCAGCAGCCAAGACTGGGGGAACACTGAAGCTTTCTTT. Its translation: CASSQDWGNTEAFF.

This clonotype was detected ten times or more. V and J are TRBV27 and TRBJ1-5, with D maybe TRBD1 (5 bases). Germline V gene lookup returns CDR1 MNHEY and CDR2 SMNVEV (reference sequence). The CDR3 runs 14 residues. The V and J ends lost 5 bases and 7 bases respectively, with 15 bases between them. As DNA, the CDR3 is TGTGCCAGCAGTGCCCTGCGGGGGTACCAGCCCCAGCATTTT. It yields the protein CASSALRGYQPQHF.

Ten or more counts support this clonotype. The chain combines TRBV29-1 with TRBJ1-1; 7 nucleotides line up with TRBD1. Per the germline V gene, CDR1 is SQVTM and CDR2 is ANQGSEA. The CDR3 loop spans 12 amino acids. Trimming removed 2 bases from V and 6 bases from J; junction bases left unmatched: 3. CDR3 protein: CSVEQGGAEAFF. The CDR3 bases are TGCAGCGTTGAACAGGGGGGGGCTGAAGCTTTCTTT.

This clonotype was seen many times. The CDR3 bases are TGTGCCATCAGACATTCTCTAGCGGGGGAGAGCACAGATACGCAGTATTTT. Translation gives CAIRHSLAGESTDTQYF. This chain uses TRBV10-3 with TRBJ2-3; 10 bases match TRBD2. This CDR3 contains 17 residues. V shed 6 bases, J shed 0 bases, and the junction held 9 bases outside the gene matches. Germline assignment: CDR1 ENHRY and CDR2 SYGVKD.

This clonotype was observed many times. J is TRBJ2-3 and V is TRBV5-4, with D perhaps matching TRBD2 (5 bases). Trimming took off 0 bases at V and 1 base at J, with 15 bases between the two ends. The CDR3 covers 17 residues. Germline loops: CDR1 SGHNT, CDR2 YYREEE (reference sequence). The DNA for the CDR3 is TGTGCCAGCAGCTTGGCCGGAATAGCGCAACGCACAGATACGCAGTATTTT. It yields the protein CASSLAGIAQRTDTQYF.